These T cell receptor beta chains were read from a single sample in a study of T cell responses to AZD1222 COVID-19 vaccine. The repertoire was sequenced with immunoSEQ multiplex PCR; TCRdb's copy has only in-frame clones and lacks some. The table includes tens of thousands of clones, 90% detected once. The material sequenced was peripheral blood, taken on day 0 of AZD1222 vaccination. These receptor sequences come from an adult in good health. Both conserved end residues are part of each CDR3. A D gene is named only where the DNA matches it firmly. Part of the rows lack a size; the others show once, few, many or a class for expanded clones.

>TRBD2|15|.|TRBJ2-7|TRBV9
TGTGCCAGCAGCGTAGGCGGGGGGGCCTCCAACGAGCAGTACTTC
CASSVGGGASNEQYF
>.|16|.|TRBJ2-1|TRBV11-3
TGTGCCAGCAGCCTCCAGGGCGCCCCTTCCTACAATGAGCAGTTCTTC
CASSLQGAPSYNEQFF
>.|12|.|TRBJ1-2|TRBV6-5
TGTGCCAGCAGTTCTGGGTCCTATGGCTACACCTTC
CASSSGSYGYTF
>TRBD1|13|.|TRBJ2-2|TRBV29-1
TGCAGCGCCCGGGACAGGAGAACCGGGGAGCTGTTTTTT
CSARDRRTGELFF
>.|14|.|TRBJ2-5|TRBV25-1
TGTGCCAGCAGTGAATCCAGCCAAAAAGAGACCCAGTACTTC
CASSESSQKETQYF
>.|16|.|TRBJ2-3|TRBV25-1
TGTGCCAGCAGACAGGAGCCCAGTACAACCACAGATACGCAGTATTTT
CASRQEPSTTTDTQYF
>.|12|.|TRBJ1-4|TRBV29-1
TGCAGCGTTGGGTGGGCAAATGAAAAACTGTTTTTT
CSVGWANEKLFF
>.|15|.|TRBJ1-1|TRBV27
TGTGCCAGTACAGCCGACCGGGGCAGTAACACTGAAGCTTTCTTT
CASTADRGSNTEAFF
>TRBD1|14|.|TRBJ2-7|TRBV7-6
TGTGCCAGCAGCGCGCGACAGGGTCCCTACGAGCAGTACTTC
CASSARQGPYEQYF
>.|14|.|TRBJ1-1|TRBV7-9
TGTGCCAGCAGCTTAGACGGGATGAACACTGAAGCTTTCTTT
CASSLDGMNTEAFF
>.|15|.|TRBJ1-4|TRBV3-1/TRBV3-2
TGTGCCAGCAGCCGAGATCCTGCAACTAATGAAAAACTGTTTTTT
CASSRDPATNEKLFF
>TRBD1|15|.|TRBJ2-7|TRBV4-1
TGCGCCAGCAGCCAAGAGGGTAACAGGGGTGGCGAGCAGTACTTC
CASSQEGNRGGEQYF
>.|13|.|TRBJ2-2|TRBV12-3/TRBV12-4
TGTGCCAGCAGTTTAACCGAAAGCGGGGAGCTGTTTTTT
CASSLTESGELFF
>.|13|.|TRBJ1-3|TRBV11-3
TGTGCCAGCAGCGCCGGTTGGGGAAACACCATATATTTT
CASSAGWGNTIYF
>.|14|.|TRBJ1-1|TRBV3-1/TRBV3-2
TGTGCCAGCAGCCAAATGGGGGGTTTCACTGAAGCTTTCTTT
CASSQMGGFTEAFF
>TRBD1|18|.|TRBJ2-2|TRBV7-3
TGTGCCAGCAGCTCCCGGGACAGGGGGCTGGGGGACACCGGGGAGCTGTTTTTT
CASSSRDRGLGDTGELFF
>.|17|.|TRBJ1-3|TRBV5-4
TGTGCCAGCAGCGACAATCCTGGGGCGAATGCTGGAAACACCATATATTTT
CASSDNPGANAGNTIYF
>.|14|few|TRBJ1-2|TRBV6-2/TRBV6-3
TGTGCCAGCAGTTACGAGCAGACAGGTTATGGCTACACCTTC
CASSYEQTGYGYTF
>.|15|.|TRBJ1-5|TRBV29-1
TGCAGCGTTGGGATTAGCGGGGGCGCAGAGCAGCCCCAGCATTTT
CSVGISGGAEQPQHF
>.|15|.|TRBJ1-1|TRBV2
TGTGCCAGCATCACAGGGTTGGGCATGAACACTGAAGCTTTCTTT
CASITGLGMNTEAFF
>TRBD1|13|.|TRBJ1-1|TRBV10-3
TGTGCCATCTCAAGGGGACAGCTCACTGAAGCTTTCTTT
CAISRGQLTEAFF
>TRBD1|14|.|TRBJ1-6|TRBV18
TGTGCCAGCTCAAGAGACAGGGTCGGTTCACCCCTCCACTTT
CASSRDRVGSPLHF
>TRBD1|14|.|TRBJ1-2|TRBV7-2
TGTGCCAGCAGCCCCCGGGACAGAAGGGGCTCGGGAACCTTC
CASSPRDRRGSGTF
>.|13|.|TRBJ2-5|TRBV19
TGTGCCAGTAGTATTGGGGGCCAAGAGACCCAGTACTTC
CASSIGGQETQYF
>.|15|once|TRBJ2-2|TRBV9
TGTGCCAGCACCCCAGGTTTAGGGGGGGCCGGGGAGCTGTTTTTT
CASTPGLGGAGELFF
>.|15|.|TRBJ2-2|TRBV25-1
TGTGCCAGCAGTGAATATGTATCCATCCCCGGGGAGCTGTTTTTT
CASSEYVSIPGELFF
>TRBD1|16|.|TRBJ1-4|TRBV5-3
TGTGCCAGAAGCCGGGGTAGGTGGACAGGGGATGAAAAACTGTTTTTT
CARSRGRWTGDEKLFF
>TRBD1|16|.|TRBJ2-1|TRBV18
TGTGCCAGCTCACAACCGGGACAGGAGTCCTACAATGAGCAGTTCTTC
CASSQPGQESYNEQFF
>TRBD1|16|.|TRBJ2-7|TRBV4-3
TGCGCCAGCAGCCAAGACGTAGGGACAGGGTCCTACGAGCAGTACTTC
CASSQDVGTGSYEQYF
>.|15|.|TRBJ1-1|TRBV21-1
TGTGCCAGCAGCGGAGGGACAGGGAGGTCGAATAGGGCTTTCTTT
CASSGGTGRSNRAFF
>TRBD1|14|.|TRBJ2-7|TRBV29-1
TGCAGCGTTCAGAGAAAGGGACAGTCCTACGAGCAGTACTTC
CSVQRKGQSYEQYF
>.|14|.|TRBJ1-2|TRBV4-1
TGCGCCAGCACACAAGCGGCTCGGACGGATGGCTACACCTTC
CASTQAARTDGYTF
>.|14|.|TRBJ2-5|TRBV19
TGTGCCAGTAAGAGGGGCCAGGACCAAGAGACCCAGTACTTC
CASKRGQDQETQYF
>.|13|.|TRBJ1-6|TRBV19
TGTGCCAGTAGTACGTCGGGGGGCTCACCCCTCCACTTT
CASSTSGGSPLHF
>.|15|once|TRBJ2-2|TRBV18
TGTGCCAGCTCACCACCGGGGCTGAACACCGGGGAGCTGTTTTTT
CASSPPGLNTGELFF
>.|14|.|TRBJ1-1|TRBV7-3
TGTGCCAGCAGCCGTCCGTACCTGAACACTGAAGCTTTCTTT
CASSRPYLNTEAFF
>.|17|.|TRBJ2-3|TRBV21-1
TGTGCCAGCAGCAAAGGATGGAGCGGGGGGAGCACAGATACGCAGTATTTT
CASSKGWSGGSTDTQYF
>TRBD1|13|.|TRBJ1-4|TRBV27
TGTGCCAGCAGTCCCCGGACAGGAGAAAAACTGTTTTTT
CASSPRTGEKLFF